Each of the 26 T cell receptor beta chains below was sequenced from the same sample in a study of cytomegalovirus exposure and HLA in healthy donors. The PCR made use of 60 Vbeta and 13 Jbeta primers. The assay was immunoSEQ multiplex PCR, and TCRdb's table has in-frame clones only and misses some. The sample lists 160,000 or so clones; approximately 81% were seen once. Material for sequencing was PBMCs. These receptors all stem from a man over 45 in good health and CMV-seropositive.

Remarks on this clone: Its ends do not fully match the called genes, so a read error is possible. The sample contains more than one DNA sequence encoding this CDR3. In DNA form, the CDR3 reads TGCGCCAGCAGTTTGGACAGGAACTATGGCTACACCTTC. This codes for CASSLDRNYGYTF. The chain uses TRBV5-1 and TRBJ1-2, with 7 bases aligning to TRBD1. This CDR3 is built from 13 residues. The germline V gene encodes CDR1 SGHRS and CDR2 YFSETQ.

This chain joins TRBV5-4 and TRBJ2-1; D might be TRBD2 (7 bases). From germline, CDR1 is SGHNT and CDR2 YYREEE (reference sequence). The CDR3 loop spans 16 amino acids. Trimming removed 4 bases from V and 3 bases from J, with 17 bases in between. The CDR3 coding sequence is TGTGCCAGCAGCCTGAACCGGGGGGCCTTCTACAATGAGCAGTTCTTC. This encodes CASSLNRGAFYNEQFF. The full variable domain, with the rest looked up from reference TRBV5-4 and TRBJ2-1, is ETGVTQSPTHLIKTRGQQVTLRCSSQSGHNTVSWYQQALGQGPQFIFQYYREEENGRGNFPPRFSGLQFPNYSSELNVNALELDDSALYLCASSLNRGAFYNEQFFGPGTRLTVL.

This clone was recorded only once. The CDR3 DNA reads as TGTGCCAGCAGTTTAATACAGGGGGCCGCTAACTATGGCTACACCTTC. Translation gives CASSLIQGAANYGYTF. V and J are TRBV28 and TRBJ1-2; 9 bases agree with TRBD1. The CDR3 sequence is 16 residues long. Germline CDR1 reads MDHEN; CDR2 reads SYDVKM. Losses at the gene ends were 2 bases for V and 0 bases for J; bases not matched to a gene: 4.

J is TRBJ2-4 and V is TRBV6-5; D is unclear. From germline, CDR1 is MNHEY and CDR2 SVGAGI. The CDR3 consists of 14 residues. Trimming removed 3 bases at V and 0 bases at J, with 6 bases between. DNA of the CDR3: TGTGCCAGCAGTTATGGGCTAGCCAAAAACATTCAGTACTTC. Its translation is CASSYGLAKNIQYF.

The chain carries TRBV30 and TRBJ1-2; D may be TRBD1 (6 bases). This CDR3 has 12 amino acids. Germline V gene lookup returns CDR1 GTSNPN and CDR2 SVGIG (reference sequence). V was shortened by 3 bases and J by 5 bases, with 10 bases between the two germline ends. The CDR3 here is CAWSGQYYGYTF. The DNA for the CDR3 is TGTGCCTGGAGCGGACAGTATTATGGCTACACCTTC.

This clone was seen more than once but under ten times. V is TRBV27 and J is TRBJ2-1; D is perhaps TRBD2 (5 bases). V lost 4 bases and J 3 bases, leaving 13 bases between the germline ends. The CDR3 runs 15 residues. The germline V gene encodes CDR1 MNHEY and CDR2 SMNVEV (reference sequence). The CDR3 DNA sequence: TGTGCCAGCAGTTCCTTCGGAACTAGCTACAATGAGCAGTTCTTC. Its protein is CASSSFGTSYNEQFF.

The table lists this clone with a count of one. The chain employs TRBV9 and TRBJ2-3; 11 nucleotides agree with TRBD2. Germline assignment: CDR1 SGDLS and CDR2 YYNGEE. The V gene end was trimmed by 0 bases and the J gene end by 6 bases; junction bases not matched to a gene: 6. CDR3 length: 16 residues. CDR3 DNA sequence: TGTGCCAGCAGCGTAGGACCGACTAGCGGGGCTGATACGCAGTATTTT. It translates to CASSVGPTSGADTQYF.

V and J are TRBV28 and TRBJ2-7; D perhaps matches TRBD1 (6 bases). Trimming left V 5 bases short and J 6 bases short, with 11 bases between. CDR1 is MDHEN, CDR2 SYDVKM, per germline. The CDR3 spans 12 residues. The CDR3 reads CASSPPGVEQYF. CDR3 in DNA: TGTGCCAGCAGTCCCCCAGGGGTCGAGCAGTACTTC.

The rearrangement joins TRBV9 to TRBJ1-5; D call uncertain. V dropped 7 bases and J dropped 5 bases, with 10 bases sitting between them. The V gene's germline CDR1 is SGDLS and CDR2 YYNGEE. This CDR3 comprises 12 residues. The CDR3 reads CASGPIDQPQHF. CDR3 bases: TGTGCCAGCGGCCCGATCGATCAGCCCCAGCATTTT.

The rearrangement links TRBV7-2 to TRBJ2-3; perhaps TRBD2 as D (6 bases). The V end lost 4 bases, the J end lost 0 bases, and 14 bases lay between the germline ends. CDR3 size: 16 residues. In germline, CDR1 is SGHTA, CDR2 FQGNSA. The CDR3 spells CASSSSSGTSTDTQYF. Written as DNA, the CDR3 is TGTGCCAGCAGCTCATCCTCCGGGACTAGCACAGATACGCAGTATTTT.

This clone was counted between two and nine times. The genes are TRBV7-8 and TRBJ2-2, with 10 bases identical to TRBD2. The germline V gene encodes CDR1 SGHVS and CDR2 FQNEAQ. This CDR3 contains 16 residues. The J segment lost 4 bases and the V segment lost 0 bases, leaving 2 bases of the junction unmatched. The CDR3 DNA is TGTGCCAGCAGCTTAGCGAGCGGGGGGGGCACCGGGGAGCTGTTTTTT. Its protein is CASSLASGGGTGELFF.

The V gene is TRBV7-3, the J gene TRBJ2-2; 7 bases are shared with TRBD1. The V gene's germline CDR1 is SGHTA and CDR2 FQGTGA. This CDR3 is built from 15 residues. Trimming cost V 2 bases and J 5 bases; bases outside gene matches: 5. DNA for the CDR3: TGTGCCAGCAGCTTAGACAGGGTTGGGACCGGGGAGCTGTTTTTT. Protein product: CASSLDRVGTGELFF.

The rearrangement joins TRBV11-2 to TRBJ2-2, with 8 bases matching TRBD1. In germline, CDR1 is SGHAT, CDR2 FQNNGV. The CDR3 extends over 16 amino acids. J gave up 3 bases and V 6 bases, and 9 bases lay outside the gene matches. CDR3 DNA: TGTGCCAGCAGACCTGGGGGGACAGGAGACACCGGGGAGCTGTTTTTT. It yields the protein CASRPGGTGDTGELFF.

The chain employs TRBV2 and TRBJ2-5; the match to TRBD1 covers 7 bases. The CDR3 sequence is 16 residues long. Germline CDR1 reads SNHLY; CDR2 reads FYNNEI. J lost 4 bases, V lost 7 bases, and 15 bases had no gene match. CDR3 sequence (DNA): TGTGCCAGCATTCGACGGGACAGAATTGTGGGAGAGACCCAGTACTTC. It codes for CASIRRDRIVGETQYF.

This clone was counted between two and nine times. This same CDR3 is encoded by further DNA sequences in the sample. This chain uses TRBV7-2 with TRBJ2-1, with 8 bases matching TRBD2. The CDR3 consists of 15 residues. Germline CDR1 SGHTA, CDR2 FQGNSA. Trimming removed 4 bases from V and 3 bases from J; junction bases left unmatched: 5. CDR3 sequence (DNA): TGTGCCAGCAGCTCTACTAGCGGAGTCTACAATGAGCAGTTCTTC. Its protein is CASSSTSGVYNEQFF.

Turning to this clone: Germline and junction disagree at one end, which may indicate a read error. For the CDR3, the DNA is TGTGCTAGCAGCTTAGCGATGGGCCCTCCGGAGACCCAGTACTTC. Its protein product is CASSLAMGPPETQYF. V gene TRBV7-7 combines with J gene TRBJ2-5, with D possibly TRBD2 on 5 matching bases. Germline lookup yields CDR1 SSHAT and CDR2 FNYEAQ (reference sequence). The CDR3 is 15 residues long. Full variable domain (missing parts from reference TRBV7-7 and TRBJ2-5): GAGVSQSPRYKVTKRGQDVTLRCDPISSHATLYWYQQALGQGPEFLTYFNYEAQPDKSGLPSDRFSAERPEGSISTLTIQRTEQRDSAMYRCASSLAMGPPETQYFGPGTRLLVL.

This chain connects TRBV4-1 to TRBJ2-3; a weak D match, TRBD2 (5 bases). CDR3 length equals 14 residues. The V and J ends lost 5 bases and 4 bases respectively, with 13 bases between them. Looked up from germline, CDR1 is MGHRA and CDR2 is YSYEKL. This chain's CDR3 is CASSTRGGADTQYF. The CDR3 DNA reads as TGCGCCAGCAGCACAAGAGGAGGAGCAGATACGCAGTATTTT.

This chain connects TRBV4-3 to TRBJ2-3, with 8 bases that match TRBD1. The junction had 3 bases not matched to a gene; V was cut back by 0 bases and J by 4 bases. Germline loops: CDR1 LGHNA, CDR2 YSLEER. The CDR3 extends over 15 amino acids. CDR3 sequence: CASSQDRGRADTQYF. The CDR3 bases are TGCGCCAGCAGCCAAGACAGGGGGCGAGCAGATACGCAGTATTTT.

This clone showed up just a few times. J is TRBJ2-3 and V is TRBV11-2, with D uncertain. The V end was cut by 1 base, the J end by 1 base, with 6 bases between. From germline, CDR1 is SGHAT and CDR2 FQNNGV. The CDR3 totals 14 residues. The CDR3 sequence: CASSLVQGTDTQYF. In DNA, the CDR3 is TGTGCCAGCAGCTTAGTTCAGGGCACAGATACGCAGTATTTT.

The rearrangement links TRBV7-2 to TRBJ2-2, with D perhaps matching TRBD2 (6 bases). Germline lookup yields CDR1 SGHTA and CDR2 FQGNSA. The CDR3 consists of 16 residues. Trimming shortened V by 5 bases and J by 0 bases, and 13 bases separated the two germline ends. The CDR3 nucleotides are TGTGCCAGCAGCCCTCTAGCGTCCTCGAACACCGGGGAGCTGTTTTTT. As protein: CASSPLASSNTGELFF.

The V gene is TRBV7-9, the J gene TRBJ2-7, with D unresolved. The V end lost 3 bases, the J end lost 4 bases, and 13 bases lay between the germline ends. Germline-derived CDR1 and CDR2 are SEHNR and FQNEAQ (reference sequence). The CDR3 length is 14 residues. CDR3 sequence: CASSLERFWYEQYF. CDR3 nucleotide sequence: TGTGCCAGCAGCTTGGAGAGGTTTTGGTACGAGCAGTACTTC.

The V and J genes are TRBV2 and TRBJ1-6; unclear D gene. Germline CDR1 SNHLY, CDR2 FYNNEI. The CDR3 consists of 12 residues. V lost 5 bases and J 10 bases, leaving 9 bases between the germline ends. Written as DNA, the CDR3 is TGTGCCAGCAGTTCCCCCATGTCACCCCTCCACTTT. This sequence encodes CASSSPMSPLHF.

The J gene is TRBJ2-2, the V gene TRBV7-6; 10 bases fit TRBD1. Germline values: CDR1 SGHVS, CDR2 FNYEAQ. Losses at the gene ends were 2 bases for V and 6 bases for J; bases not matched to a gene: 6. CDR3 length: 16 amino acids. CDR3 loop: CASSLLGQGKAGELFF. CDR3 nucleotide sequence: TGTGCCAGCAGCTTATTGGGACAGGGGAAAGCCGGGGAGCTGTTTTTT. Variable domain in full (rest from reference TRBV7-6 and TRBJ2-2): GAGVSQSPRYKVTKRGQDVALRCDPISGHVSLYWYRQALGQGPEFLTYFNYEAQQDKSGLPNDRFSAERPEGSISTLTIQRTEQRDSAMYRCASSLLGQGKAGELFFGEGSRLTVL.

The chain couples TRBV6-1 to TRBJ2-7; possibly TRBD1 for D (5 bases). The CDR3 runs to 13 residues. V shed 5 bases and J shed 6 bases, with 14 bases lying between them. From germline, CDR1 is MNHNS and CDR2 SASEGT. DNA for the CDR3: TGTGCCAGCAGTCTGTCACAGGTTTTCGAGCAGTACTTC. Amino acid sequence: CASSLSQVFEQYF.

The rearrangement uses TRBV5-1 and TRBJ2-1, with D tentatively TRBD1 (5 bases). From germline, CDR1 is SGHRS and CDR2 YFSETQ. Trimming removed 0 bases at V and 8 bases at J, with 9 bases between. The CDR3 is 13 amino acids. The CDR3 region has the DNA TGCGCCAGCAGCTTGGGACAGTCAGATGAGCAGTTCTTC. Protein: CASSLGQSDEQFF.

The chain joins TRBV6-5 to TRBJ1-1; D remains ambiguous. The CDR3 has 13 residues. Germline V gives CDR1 MNHEY, CDR2 SVGAGI. V dropped 4 bases and J dropped 0 bases, with 6 bases sitting between them. The CDR3 region is CASSFTVNTEAFF. As DNA, the CDR3 is TGTGCCAGCAGTTTCACAGTGAACACTGAAGCTTTCTTT.